This T cell receptor beta chain was profiled in a study of CD8+CD57+ T cells in acquired aplastic anemia. Background on the study: The DNA of sorted CD4+ and CD8+ cells averaged roughly 3.2 ug.

Genomic DNA, serving as template, underwent TCR beta VDJ and CDR3 profiling. TCRdb re-analysed the reads in MiXCR, keeping a single row per CDR3 protein. The profile shows 450,000 to 600,000 distinct CDR3 sequences, around 30% of them singletons. Sequencing involved patients with CD8+CD57+ cell expansion previously shown by flow cytometry. Blood came from patients not yet given any therapy. This clonotype was seen a handful of times. The antigen remains undetermined. Findings and caveats of the study: Comparison of patients with controls identified around 30 shared CD8+ CDR3 sequences.

V lost 5 bases, J lost 8 bases, and 15 bases lay in between. Germline CDR1 and CDR2: SEHNR and FQNEAQ (reference sequence). The CDR3 is 14 residues long. The sequencing input was sorted CD4+, CD8+, or CD8+CD57+ T cells (not recorded which) from PBMCs. The clonotype was recovered from a human donor with aplastic anemia. The chain has TRBV7-9 and TRBJ1-4, with D perhaps TRBD1 (6 bases). The CDR3 DNA sequence: TGTGCCAGCAGCCTAGGGGACACGGGGGAAAAACTGTTTTTT. As protein: CASSLGDTGEKLFF.